Listed below are T cell receptor beta chains from one sample, sequenced in a study of cytomegalovirus exposure and HLA in healthy donors. This table comes from immunoSEQ multiplex PCR, and its TCRdb copy is limited to in-frame clones, with some not included. The sample lists about 95,000 clones, around 84% occurring once. What was sequenced was PBMCs. These receptor sequences come from a man between 18 and 35 years old in good health and CMV-seropositive. The conserved cysteine and the conserved F or W are not part of the CDR3 here. D genes are given only for firm matches.

v_call	j_call	d_call	cdr3_aa
TRBV10-3	TRBJ2-5	-	AISGRDRGETQY
TRBV28	TRBJ1-5	-	ASSYGGPQH
TRBV7-9	TRBJ2-2	TRBD2	ASSLTGGLAGGSALF
TRBV18	TRBJ2-3	TRBD2	ASRAGTSGSGSTDTQY
TRBV11-2	TRBJ2-2	TRBD1	ASSANTGGGTGELF
TRBV9	TRBJ1-4	TRBD1	ASSARQGNEKLF
TRBV18	TRBJ1-4	TRBD1	ASSPRKGTGNEKLF
TRBV28	TRBJ2-3	TRBD1	ASRGTGGFTDTQY
TRBV28	TRBJ1-2	TRBD1	ASSPSRDRGTRYT
TRBV29-1	TRBJ1-1	TRBD1	SVEENGDSMNTEAF
TRBV27	TRBJ2-1	-	ASSGDSSVF
TRBV5-4	TRBJ2-7	TRBD1	ASRPGQGYEQY
TRBV6-1	TRBJ1-4	-	ASSEGRKLF
TRBV11-2	TRBJ2-7	-	ASNNIPGSSSYEQY
TRBV5-1	TRBJ1-5	-	ASSLEGRGEGQPQH
TRBV28	TRBJ2-1	-	ASSPPLGGSYNEQF
TRBV5-1	TRBJ1-1	-	ASSPEQWTEAF
TRBV4-1	TRBJ1-2	-	ASSQESSVGAGYT
TRBV29-1	TRBJ1-5	TRBD1	SVADRGQEQPQH
TRBV28	TRBJ2-1	TRBD2	ASGLEREYYNEQF
TRBV5-6	TRBJ2-5	-	ASSTVETQY
TRBV18	TRBJ2-1	TRBD1	ASSPRTGAYNEQF